These T cell receptor beta chains were read from a single sample in a study of T cells after yellow fever vaccination. TCRdb re-derived calls from the 5' RACE reads in MiXCR, one entry per CDR3 protein. This sample has hundreds of thousands of distinct CDR3 sequences; roughly 12% occur once, and the top ten carry over 13%. Sequences were derived from PBMCs, sampled on the day of the yellow fever booster vaccination. Receptors were obtained from a man aged 30 to 45 who received the YFV17D yellow fever vaccine. CDR3s include the opening cysteine and the closing phenylalanine or tryptophan. A D gene is named only where the DNA matches it firmly. Rows may omit the clone size; those that give it use once, few, many or a size class.

TRBD2	many	TRBV5-6	TRBJ2-3	CASSLGPSGSTDTQYF	TGTGCCAGCAGCTTGGGTCCTAGCGGGAGCACAGATACGCAGTATTTT
TRBD2	few	TRBV4-3	TRBJ2-2	CASSQEPGLAGGDGELFF	TGCGCCAGCAGCCAAGAACCGGGACTAGCGGGAGGTGACGGGGAGCTGTTTTTT
.	few	TRBV3-1	TRBJ2-7	CASSQVEDRSEQYF	TGTGCCAGCAGCCAAGTAGAAGATCGCTCCGAGCAGTACTTC
.	.	TRBV6-2/TRBV6-3	TRBJ2-5	CASSYREGLVTQYF	TGTGCCAGCAGTTATCGCGAGGGCCTTGTGACCCAGTACTTC
TRBD2	many	TRBV28	TRBJ2-7	CASSPLGLSYEQYF	TGTGCCAGCAGTCCTTTGGGACTATCCTACGAGCAGTACTTC
.	.	TRBV3-1	TRBJ1-1	CASSPLEDHHNRGDTEAFF	TGTGCCAGCAGCCCGCTTGAAGATCACCACAACCGAGGGGACACTGAAGCTTTCTTT
TRBD1	.	TRBV30	TRBJ2-7	CAWKRTGQNEQYF	TGTGCCTGGAAGCGGACAGGGCAGAACGAGCAGTACTTC
.	.	TRBV29-1	TRBJ2-1	CSGSHNEQFF	TGCAGCGGCTCCCACAATGAGCAGTTCTTC
.	few	TRBV24-1	TRBJ2-1	CATSASSDEQFF	TGTGCCACCAGTGCATCATCGGATGAGCAGTTCTTC
TRBD1	.	TRBV29-1	TRBJ2-7	CSVEGIPTGSSYEQYF	TGCAGCGTTGAAGGAATCCCGACAGGGAGTTCCTACGAGCAGTACTTC
.	few	TRBV5-1	TRBJ2-1	CASSMGGAASYNEQFF	TGCGCCAGCAGCATGGGTGGGGCCGCAAGCTACAATGAGCAGTTCTTC
TRBD1	.	TRBV5-1	TRBJ2-6	CASSTTGSSGANVLTF	TGCGCCAGCAGCACGACAGGGAGCTCTGGGGCCAACGTCCTGACTTTC
.	few	TRBV11-3	TRBJ2-3	CASSSEETDTQYF	TGTGCCAGCAGCTCGGAGGAGACAGATACGCAGTATTTT
TRBD2	.	TRBV20-1	TRBJ2-1	CCASLPGLAYNEQFF	TGCTGTGCTAGTCTCCCCGGACTAGCCTACAATGAGCAGTTCTTC
TRBD2	few	TRBV18	TRBJ2-3	CASSPPVGLAGEDTQYF	TGTGCCAGCTCACCACCGGTAGGATTAGCGGGAGAAGATACGCAGTATTTT
.	once	TRBV5-1	TRBJ2-1	CASSLEARSYNEQFF	TGCGCCAGCAGCTTGGAGGCTCGGTCCTACAATGAGCAGTTCTTC
.	.	TRBV10-3	TRBJ2-1	CAISGMGASSYNEQFF	TGTGCCATCAGTGGGATGGGGGCCAGCTCCTACAATGAGCAGTTCTTC